Listed below are T cell receptor beta chains from one sample, sequenced in a study of shared clonotypes between healthy human individuals. TCRdb's table, derived via immunoSEQ multiplex PCR, lists solely in-frame clones and lacks some. The sample carries some 1,900,000 clones, just under 95% recorded once. The specimen sequenced was naive CD8+ T cells sorted from blood. These receptors were taken from a young man in good health. CDR3s include the opening cysteine and the closing phenylalanine or tryptophan. Fields, in order: clone size, D gene, V gene, J gene, CDR3 DNA, CDR3 protein. The D gene is left open where the match is weak. Size tells how often a clone was seen (once, few, many) or the class of an expanded clone, and some rows leave it out.

>once|TRBD1|TRBV13|TRBJ2-7
TGTGCCAGCTCACCGGGACAGGGGTCCTACGAGCAGTACTTC
CASSPGQGSYEQYF
>-|TRBD1|TRBV27|TRBJ2-7
TGTGCCAGCAGTCGGGACAGCTCCTACGAGCAGTACTTC
CASSRDSSYEQYF
>-|-|TRBV15|TRBJ2-3
TGTGCCACCAGCGTAACGGACAGAAGGACAGATACGCAGTATTTT
CATSVTDRRTDTQYF
>-|-|TRBV25-1|TRBJ2-7
TGTGCCAGCAGTGACCTGACATCCTACGAGCAGTACTTC
CASSDLTSYEQYF
>-|-|TRBV4-3|TRBJ1-4
TGCGCCAGCAGCCAAGATGAGGGGATTAATGAAAAACTGTTTTTT
CASSQDEGINEKLFF
>once|TRBD1|TRBV7-9|TRBJ1-1
TGTGCCAGCAGCGCCGGACAGGGTTTGAACACTGAAGCTTTCTTT
CASSAGQGLNTEAFF
>-|-|TRBV7-2|TRBJ2-1
TGTGCCAGCAGCCCCACTTTTACTCCAGCGGAGTCCTACAATGAGCAGTTCTTC
CASSPTFTPAESYNEQFF
>-|-|TRBV2|TRBJ1-2
TGTGCCAGCAGTGAAGCACCGGGGTCCCCGGGCTACACCTTC
CASSEAPGSPGYTF
>-|-|TRBV6-5|TRBJ1-1
TGTGCCAGCAGTCGGGGAGAGAACACTGAAGCTTTCTTT
CASSRGENTEAFF
>-|-|TRBV27|TRBJ2-3
TGTGCCAGCAGTCCCTCTCTAGGGCAGAAGTTCTATACGCAGTATTTT
CASSPSLGQKFYTQYF
>once|-|TRBV9|TRBJ2-3
TGTGCCAGCAGCCCGACTGGGACCCTCACAGATACGCAGTATTTT
CASSPTGTLTDTQYF
>-|-|TRBV4-1|TRBJ2-1
TGCGCCAGCAGCCAAGTCGGGGTCAGCTCCTACAATGAGCAGTTCTTC
CASSQVGVSSYNEQFF
>-|-|TRBV2|TRBJ2-5
TGTGCCAGCAGTGCCGAGGAGGGACAGATCAGCCAAGAGACCCAGTACTTC
CASSAEEGQISQETQYF
>-|TRBD1|TRBV19|TRBJ2-7
TGTGCCAGTAGTCCCGGCCCAGGGGGCTACGAGCAGTACTTC
CASSPGPGGYEQYF
>-|-|TRBV9|TRBJ2-7
TGTGCCAGCAGCGTGGGAAGCGAGCAGTACTTC
CASSVGSEQYF
>-|-|TRBV6-1|TRBJ2-7
TGTGCCAGCAGGGGATGGACATTACGCTACGAGCAGTACTTC
CASRGWTLRYEQYF
>-|-|TRBV19|TRBJ2-7
TGTGCCAGTAGTATGGTGAGGGCGGGGGAGCAGTACTTC
CASSMVRAGEQYF
>-|TRBD2|TRBV27|TRBJ2-3
TGTGCCAGCAGTTTCCAGTATTACCCCGGGGGGGCTAGCACAGATACGCAGTATTTT
CASSFQYYPGGASTDTQYF
>-|-|TRBV27|TRBJ2-2
TGTGCCAGCAGTATAGGGCCAGGACTGATGGGGGAGCTGTTTTTT
CASSIGPGLMGELFF
>-|-|TRBV29-1|TRBJ2-7
TGCAGCGTTGAACTGGACAACTCCTACGAGCAGTACTTC
CSVELDNSYEQYF
>-|-|TRBV6-4|TRBJ2-7
TGTGCCAGCCCCCCGAGCAAGGACGGGGTCTACGAGCAGTACTTC
CASPPSKDGVYEQYF
>-|-|TRBV5-6|TRBJ2-7
TGTGCCAGCAGCCCGGAGGAGGGCCTATTACAGTACTTC
CASSPEEGLLQYF
>-|-|TRBV19|TRBJ2-4
TGTGCCAGTAGTAGAGCCGGGGACATCAAAAACATTCAGTACTTC
CASSRAGDIKNIQYF
>-|TRBD2|TRBV7-8|TRBJ2-7
TGTGCCAGCAGCTTAGTACTAGCGGGCTCCTACGAGCAGTACTTC
CASSLVLAGSYEQYF
>-|-|TRBV11-2|TRBJ1-1
TGTGCCAGCAGCTTAGCCCCTGGGTACACTGAAGCTTTCTTT
CASSLAPGYTEAFF
>-|TRBD2|TRBV7-6|TRBJ2-3
TGTGCCAGCAGCCCAACTAGCGGGAGTTTGACAGATACGCAGTATTTT
CASSPTSGSLTDTQYF
>-|-|TRBV7-9|TRBJ1-2
TGTGCCAGCAGCCAGGACCCCTTTAACTATGGCTACACCTTC
CASSQDPFNYGYTF
>once|TRBD1|TRBV4-3|TRBJ1-2
TGCGCCAGCAGCCAAGCAGGGGGAACCTATGGCTACACCTTC
CASSQAGGTYGYTF
>-|-|TRBV11-2|TRBJ2-7
TGTGCCAGCAGCCCGGGACACGGTTCCTACGAGCAGTACTTC
CASSPGHGSYEQYF
>-|-|TRBV5-6|TRBJ2-5
TGTGCCAGCAGCCTGGTACAAGAGACCCAGTACTTC
CASSLVQETQYF
>-|-|TRBV5-6|TRBJ2-1
TGTGCCAGCAGCCCCGATAGCTATGAGCAGTTCTTC
CASSPDSYEQFF
>-|-|TRBV27|TRBJ2-7
TGTGCCAGCAGTTTAGAACAGGGATTCGACGAGCAGTACTTC
CASSLEQGFDEQYF
>-|TRBD1|TRBV5-4|TRBJ1-2
TGTGCCAGCAGCGGACAGGGCAGCGGCTACACCTTC
CASSGQGSGYTF
>-|TRBD1|TRBV27|TRBJ1-1
TGTGCCAGCAGTTTTTCCTCGGACAGGGAAGCTTTCTTT
CASSFSSDREAFF
>once|TRBD2|TRBV5-6|TRBJ2-1
TGTGCCAGCAGCTTGTTCACTAGCGCTTCCTACAATGAGCAGTTCTTC
CASSLFTSASYNEQFF
>-|TRBD2|TRBV7-2|TRBJ2-1
TGTGCCAGCAGCTCCCTCGACGGGAGGAGCGACGAGCAGTTCTTC
CASSSLDGRSDEQFF
>-|TRBD1|TRBV5-1|TRBJ1-2
TGCGCCAGCAGCCTGGAGGGACAGGGGAGCTATGGCTACACCTTC
CASSLEGQGSYGYTF
>-|-|TRBV4-1|TRBJ2-7
TGCGCCAGCAGCCAAGATCCGGGGTTGCGGGGCGAGCAGTACTTC
CASSQDPGLRGEQYF
>-|-|TRBV14|TRBJ2-5
TGTGCCAGCAGCCTGCAGGGACAAGAGACCCAGTACTTC
CASSLQGQETQYF
>-|-|TRBV6-1|TRBJ2-2
TGTGCCAGCAGTTATAGTGGTGGCGCCGGGGAGCTGTTTTTT
CASSYSGGAGELFF
>-|-|TRBV11-2|TRBJ1-3
TGTGCCAGCGGAACAGGAGTTTTTTCTGGAAACACCATATATTTT
CASGTGVFSGNTIYF
>-|-|TRBV28|TRBJ2-6
TGTGCCAGCAGTTTAAATCAGCCTTCTGGGGCCAACGTCCTGACTTTC
CASSLNQPSGANVLTF
>-|-|TRBV2|TRBJ2-7
TGTGCCAGCAGTTACGACCCCCAGCACGAGCAGTACTTC
CASSYDPQHEQYF